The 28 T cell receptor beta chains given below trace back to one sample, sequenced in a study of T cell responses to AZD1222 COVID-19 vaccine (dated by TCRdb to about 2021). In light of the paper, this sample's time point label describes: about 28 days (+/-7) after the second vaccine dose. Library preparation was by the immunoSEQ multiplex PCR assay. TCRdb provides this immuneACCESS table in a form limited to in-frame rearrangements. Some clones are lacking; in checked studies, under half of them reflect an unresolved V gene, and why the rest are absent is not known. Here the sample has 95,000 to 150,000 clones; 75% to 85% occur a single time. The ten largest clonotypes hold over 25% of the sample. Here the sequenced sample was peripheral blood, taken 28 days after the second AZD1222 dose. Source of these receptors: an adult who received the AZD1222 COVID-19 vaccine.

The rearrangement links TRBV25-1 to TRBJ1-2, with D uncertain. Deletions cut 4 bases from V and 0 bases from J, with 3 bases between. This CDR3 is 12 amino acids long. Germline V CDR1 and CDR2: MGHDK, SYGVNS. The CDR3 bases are TGTGCCAGCAGTGGTACTAACTATGGCTACACCTTC. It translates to CASSGTNYGYTF.

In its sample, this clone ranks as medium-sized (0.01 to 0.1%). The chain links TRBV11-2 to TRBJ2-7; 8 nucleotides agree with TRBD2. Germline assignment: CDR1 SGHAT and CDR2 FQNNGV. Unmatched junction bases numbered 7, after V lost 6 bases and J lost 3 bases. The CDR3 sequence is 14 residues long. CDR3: CASRPSGGSYEQYF. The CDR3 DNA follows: TGTGCCAGCAGACCCAGCGGGGGTAGCTACGAGCAGTACTTC.

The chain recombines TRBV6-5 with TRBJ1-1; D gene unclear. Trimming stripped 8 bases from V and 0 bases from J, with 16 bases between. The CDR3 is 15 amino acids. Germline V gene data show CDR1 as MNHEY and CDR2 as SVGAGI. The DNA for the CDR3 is TGTGCCAGCCTTACAACCACCTCCATGAACACTGAAGCTTTCTTT. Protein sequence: CASLTTTSMNTEAFF.

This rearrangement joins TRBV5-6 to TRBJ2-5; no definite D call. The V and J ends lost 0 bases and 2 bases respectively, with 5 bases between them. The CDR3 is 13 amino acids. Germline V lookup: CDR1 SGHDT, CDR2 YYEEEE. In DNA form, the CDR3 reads TGTGCCAGCAGCTTGGACTCACAAGAGACCCAGTACTTC. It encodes CASSLDSQETQYF. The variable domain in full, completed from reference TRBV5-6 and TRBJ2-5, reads DAGVTQSPTHLIKTRGQQVTLRCSPKSGHDTVSWYQQALGQGPQFIFQYYEEEERQRGNFPDRFSGHQFPNYSSELNVNALLLGDSALYLCASSLDSQETQYFGPGTRLLVL.

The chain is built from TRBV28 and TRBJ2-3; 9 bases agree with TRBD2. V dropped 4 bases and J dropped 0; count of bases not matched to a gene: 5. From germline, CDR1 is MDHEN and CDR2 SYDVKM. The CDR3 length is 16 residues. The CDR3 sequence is CASSSLGLASTDTQYF. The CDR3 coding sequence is TGTGCCAGCAGTTCCCTTGGACTAGCGAGCACAGATACGCAGTATTTT.

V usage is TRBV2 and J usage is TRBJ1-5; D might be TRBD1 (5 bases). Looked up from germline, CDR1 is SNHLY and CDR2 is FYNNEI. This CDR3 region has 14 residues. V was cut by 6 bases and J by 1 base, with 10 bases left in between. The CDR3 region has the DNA TGTGCCAGCAGGGAGGGGCTCAGCAATCAGCCCCAGCATTTT. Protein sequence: CASREGLSNQPQHF.

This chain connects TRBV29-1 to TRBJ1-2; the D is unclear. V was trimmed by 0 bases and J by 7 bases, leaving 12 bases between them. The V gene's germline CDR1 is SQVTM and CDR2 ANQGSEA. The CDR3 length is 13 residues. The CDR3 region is CSVEETQLPGYTF. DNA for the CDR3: TGCAGCGTTGAAGAAACACAGTTGCCTGGCTACACCTTC.

CDR3 sequence (DNA): TGCGCCAGCAGCTTGTGGAAGACGGGGTCAGTCTATGAGCAGTTCTTC. This codes for CASSLWKTGSVYEQFF. This chain uses TRBV5-1 with TRBJ2-1, with TRBD2 as a possible D gene (5 bases). The CDR3 is 16 amino acids. Germline V gives CDR1 SGHRS, CDR2 YFSETQ. Trimming left V 1 base short and J 8 bases short, with 19 bases between.

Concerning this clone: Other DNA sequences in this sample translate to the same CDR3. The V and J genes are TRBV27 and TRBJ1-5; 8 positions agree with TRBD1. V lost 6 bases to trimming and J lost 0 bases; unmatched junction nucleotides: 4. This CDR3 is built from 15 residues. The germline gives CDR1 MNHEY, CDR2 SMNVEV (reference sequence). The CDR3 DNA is TGTGCCAGCAGCCTAGGACAGGGTAGCAATCAGCCCCAGCATTTT. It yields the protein CASSLGQGSNQPQHF.

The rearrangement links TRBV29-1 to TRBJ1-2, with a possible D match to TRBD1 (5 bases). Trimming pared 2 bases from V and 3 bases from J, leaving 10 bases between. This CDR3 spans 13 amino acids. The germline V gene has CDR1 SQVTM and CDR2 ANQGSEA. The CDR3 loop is CSVEKGFDYGYTF. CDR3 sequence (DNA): TGCAGCGTTGAAAAGGGGTTTGACTATGGCTACACCTTC.

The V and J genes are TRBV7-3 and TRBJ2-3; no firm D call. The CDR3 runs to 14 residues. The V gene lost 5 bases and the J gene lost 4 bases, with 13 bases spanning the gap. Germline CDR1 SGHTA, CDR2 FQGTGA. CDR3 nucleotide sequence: TGTGCCAGCAGCCCTGACTCCCCCCCAGATACGCAGTATTTT. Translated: CASSPDSPPDTQYF.

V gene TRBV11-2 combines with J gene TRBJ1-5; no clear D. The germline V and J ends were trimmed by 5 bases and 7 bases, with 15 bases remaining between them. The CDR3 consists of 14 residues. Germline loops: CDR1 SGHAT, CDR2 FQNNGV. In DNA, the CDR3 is TGTGCCAGCAGCCTCGGTGCGGCCGGGCAGCCCCAGCATTTT. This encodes CASSLGAAGQPQHF.

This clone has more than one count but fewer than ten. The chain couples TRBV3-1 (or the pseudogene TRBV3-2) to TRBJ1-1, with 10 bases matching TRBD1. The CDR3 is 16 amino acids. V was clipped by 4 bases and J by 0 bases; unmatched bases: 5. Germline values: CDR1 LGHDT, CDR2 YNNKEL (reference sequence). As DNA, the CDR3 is TGTGCCAGCAGCCCTCGGGACAGGGGCTTGAACACTGAAGCTTTCTTT. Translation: CASSPRDRGLNTEAFF.

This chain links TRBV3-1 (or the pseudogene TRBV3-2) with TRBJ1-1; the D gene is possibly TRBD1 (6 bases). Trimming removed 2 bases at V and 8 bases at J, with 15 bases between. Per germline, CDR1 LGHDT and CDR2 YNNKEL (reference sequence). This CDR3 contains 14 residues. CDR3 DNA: TGTGCCAGCAGCCAACTACCAAAAGGGACAGAAGCTTTCTTT. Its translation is CASSQLPKGTEAFF.

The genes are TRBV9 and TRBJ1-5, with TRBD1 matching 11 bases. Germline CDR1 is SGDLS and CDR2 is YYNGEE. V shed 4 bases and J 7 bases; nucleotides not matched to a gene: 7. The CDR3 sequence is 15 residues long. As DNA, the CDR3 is TGTGCCAGCAGCCTATCCGGGACAGGGGGGCAGCCCCAGCATTTT. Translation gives CASSLSGTGGQPQHF.

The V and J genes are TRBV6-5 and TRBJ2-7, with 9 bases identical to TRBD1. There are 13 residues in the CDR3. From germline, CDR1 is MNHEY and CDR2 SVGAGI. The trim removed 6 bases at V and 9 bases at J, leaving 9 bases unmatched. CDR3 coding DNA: TGTGCCAGCAGCACAGGGGGCGCCGGCCGGCAGTACTTC. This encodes CASSTGGAGRQYF.

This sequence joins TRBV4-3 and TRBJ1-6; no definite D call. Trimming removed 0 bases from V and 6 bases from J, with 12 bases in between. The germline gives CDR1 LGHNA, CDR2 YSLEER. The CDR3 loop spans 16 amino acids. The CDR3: CASSQDQQVGNSPLHF. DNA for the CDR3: TGCGCCAGCAGCCAAGATCAGCAGGTCGGTAATTCACCCCTCCACTTT.

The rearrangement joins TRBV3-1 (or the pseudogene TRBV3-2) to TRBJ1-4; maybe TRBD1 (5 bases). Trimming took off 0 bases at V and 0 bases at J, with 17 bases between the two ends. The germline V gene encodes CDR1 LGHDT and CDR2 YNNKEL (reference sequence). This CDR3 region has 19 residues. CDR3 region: CASSQDGNLGATTNEKLFF. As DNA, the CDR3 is TGTGCCAGCAGCCAAGATGGAAACTTAGGGGCTACAACTAATGAAAAACTGTTTTTT.

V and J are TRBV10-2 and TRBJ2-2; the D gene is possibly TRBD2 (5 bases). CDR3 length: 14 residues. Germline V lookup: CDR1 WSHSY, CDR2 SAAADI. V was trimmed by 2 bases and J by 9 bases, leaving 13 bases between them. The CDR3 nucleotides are TGCGCCAGCAGTGAGGAGGACTCCTTCCGGGAGCTGTTTTTT. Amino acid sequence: CASSEEDSFRELFF.

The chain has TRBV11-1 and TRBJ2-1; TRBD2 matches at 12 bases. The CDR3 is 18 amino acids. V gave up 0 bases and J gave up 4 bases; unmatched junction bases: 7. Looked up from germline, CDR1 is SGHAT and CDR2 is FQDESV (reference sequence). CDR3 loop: CASSLAASGGARYNEQFF. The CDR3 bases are TGTGCCAGCAGCTTAGCTGCTAGCGGGGGGGCCCGATACAATGAGCAGTTCTTC.

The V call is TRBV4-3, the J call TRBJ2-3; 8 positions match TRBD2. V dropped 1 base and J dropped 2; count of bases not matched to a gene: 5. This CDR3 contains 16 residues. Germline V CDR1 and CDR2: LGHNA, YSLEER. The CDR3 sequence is CASSQGSGKLTDTQYF. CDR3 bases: TGCGCCAGCAGCCAAGGTAGCGGGAAACTCACAGATACGCAGTATTTT.

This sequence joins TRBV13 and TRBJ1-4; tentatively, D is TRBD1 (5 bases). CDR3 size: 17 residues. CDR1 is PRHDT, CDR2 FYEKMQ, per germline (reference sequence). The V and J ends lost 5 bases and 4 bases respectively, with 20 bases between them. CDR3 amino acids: CASSRTYKGALNEKLFF. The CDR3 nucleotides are TGTGCCAGCAGCCGTACCTACAAAGGGGCCCTTAATGAAAAACTGTTTTTT.

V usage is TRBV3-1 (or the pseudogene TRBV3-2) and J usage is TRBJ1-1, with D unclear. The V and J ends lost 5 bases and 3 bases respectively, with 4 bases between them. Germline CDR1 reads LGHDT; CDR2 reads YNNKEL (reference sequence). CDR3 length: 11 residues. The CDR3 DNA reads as TGTGCCAGCAGCTCGGACACTGAAGCTTTCTTT. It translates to CASSSDTEAFF.

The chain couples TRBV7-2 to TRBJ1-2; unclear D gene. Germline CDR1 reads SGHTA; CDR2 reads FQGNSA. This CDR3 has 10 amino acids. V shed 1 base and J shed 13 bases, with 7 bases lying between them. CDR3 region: CASSLVQATF. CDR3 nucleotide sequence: TGTGCCAGCAGCTTAGTGCAGGCCACCTTC.

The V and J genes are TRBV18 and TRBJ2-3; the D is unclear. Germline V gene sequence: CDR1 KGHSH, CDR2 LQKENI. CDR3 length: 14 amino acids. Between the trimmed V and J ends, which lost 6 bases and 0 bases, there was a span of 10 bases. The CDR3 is CASSLSPSTDTQYF. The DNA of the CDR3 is TGTGCCAGCTCCCTTTCCCCTAGCACAGATACGCAGTATTTT.

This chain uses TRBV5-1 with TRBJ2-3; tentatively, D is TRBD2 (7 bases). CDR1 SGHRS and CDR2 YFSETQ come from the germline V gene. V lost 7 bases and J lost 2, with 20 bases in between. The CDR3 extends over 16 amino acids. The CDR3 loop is CASALGGKGDTDTQYF. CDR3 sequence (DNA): TGCGCCAGCGCGCTGGGAGGGAAGGGGGACACAGATACGCAGTATTTT.

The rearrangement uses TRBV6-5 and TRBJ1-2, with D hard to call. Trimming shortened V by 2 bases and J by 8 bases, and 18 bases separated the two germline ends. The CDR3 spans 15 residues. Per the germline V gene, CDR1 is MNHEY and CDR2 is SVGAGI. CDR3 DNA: TGTGCCAGCAGTTACGGCCAGGACCGGTTCTTGGGCTACACCTTC. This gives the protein CASSYGQDRFLGYTF.

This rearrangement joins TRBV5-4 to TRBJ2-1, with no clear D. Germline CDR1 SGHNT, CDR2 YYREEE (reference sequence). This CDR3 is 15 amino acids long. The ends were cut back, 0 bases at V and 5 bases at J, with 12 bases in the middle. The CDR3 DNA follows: TGTGCCAGCAGCTTGGTTCAGGACGGACACAATGAGCAGTTCTTC. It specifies CASSLVQDGHNEQFF.